What follows describes a single T cell receptor (beta chain). This clonotype showed up just a few times. The specificity of this receptor is unknown. Per-base qualities were not stored, and no clone one base away is much larger. These data originate in a study of blood T cells in healthy people across ages (dated by TCRdb to about 2015). About the full investigation: In model experiments, template switching captured about one uniquely barcoded TCR beta cDNA molecule for every two T cells. To avoid experimental bias, donors of different ages were distributed randomly across sequencing lanes. Using deep sequencing normalized with unique cDNA molecular identifiers, the study measured how TCR beta repertoire diversity changes with age. The donors were split into four age groups: young (average around 15 years), middle-aged (roughly 39), aged (approximately 60) and long-lived (over 80). The study analyzed two additional independent replicas of 1 million unique cDNA reads from the same blood draw for two donors, one aged 18 to 30 and one aged 80 or older.

The method was 5' RACE. A second PCR of about 6 to 11 cycles was performed with a sample-barcoded 5' primer and a J-beta primer mix. A unique molecular identifier was introduced onto each TCR beta cDNA molecule by a template-switch 5' adaptor carrying 12 random nucleotides. Each sample yielded at least 3 million CDR3-containing paired-end reads. First-strand cDNA was synthesized from all RNA with the Mint cDNA synthesis kit, primed by a TRBC-specific oligonucleotide. After uracil-DNA glycosylase treatment, a first 18-cycle PCR used universal primers M1SS and BC2_uni_R on all cDNA. The study's processing was this. For normalization, 1 million high-quality reads, each with a distinct molecular identifier, were randomly selected from each sample. Instead of being binned into consensus sequences, reads that shared molecular identifiers were thrown out. MiTCR, set to a Q25 quality threshold and the strictest error-elimination algorithm, was used for CDR3 identification, clonotype clustering and error correction. A nonparametric unseen species model with Euler transformation was used to estimate a lower bound on total TCR beta diversity. Using fastp at Q25 and MiXCR, TCRdb reprocessed the public reads and kept productive beta chains. Each CDR3 protein gets just one entry, which takes the most common genes and DNA from the rows behind it. TCRdb, not the original authors, processed these V and J calls. The sample table shows around 2 million distinct CDR3 sequences, and about two fifths are seen once. The ten largest account for roughly 24% of the sample.

Paper-wide results and their limitations: Conclusive comparison of naive and antigen-experienced compartments was prevented by the profiling of bulk unsorted PBMCs. Estimates of total diversity from one million sequenced T cells were regarded as lower bounds and underestimates. As age increased, observed TCR beta diversity per million T cells dropped in a roughly linear way, and a significant reduction was already evident by age approximately 40. Because the CMV infection status of the donors was unknown, age-related changes in expanded clonotypes may potentially have been confounded. There was a strong correlation between observed TCR beta diversity and the percentage of naive T cells measured by flow cytometry. Compared with the aged group, the long-lived group had more naive CD4+ T cells, fewer expanded clones and increased TCR diversity, suggesting age selection.

CDR1 and CDR2 are drawn from the germline V gene (reference sequence): DFQATT, SNEGSKA. From the cysteine through the phenylalanine, the CDR3 covers 14 amino acids. Only the CDR3 DNA stays, 42 bases, in frame from base 1. Trimming removed 2 bases from V and 4 bases from J; the gene matches leave 8 bases unexplained. The donors were roughly 38 Caucasian individuals from Russia, aged roughly 6 to 100 years, who were systemically healthy. Each donor gave around 9.5 milliliters of peripheral blood, collected into EDTA-treated Vacutainer tubes. Ficoll-Paque density-gradient centrifugation was used to isolate PBMCs, with at least 6 million obtained per sample. Trizol reagent was used to extract total RNA from PBMCs, with at least 6 micrograms per sample. For every donor, flow cytometry on a PBMC aliquot measured the percentage of naive CD45RAhigh/CD27high T cells.

The chain employs TRBV20-1 and TRBJ2-7, with 7 bases matching TRBD1. The sequenced material came from blood. The source of this sequence is a human donor in good health. The nucleotide sequence is TGCAGTGCTAGATTCCCGGGACAGCATTACGAGCAGTACTTC. Translation gives CSARFPGQHYEQYF.